Listed here are 32 T cell receptor beta chains from one sample, sequenced in a study of cytomegalovirus exposure and HLA in healthy donors. PCR used 60 Vbeta primers and 13 Jbeta primers. The repertoire was sequenced with immunoSEQ multiplex PCR; TCRdb's copy has only in-frame clones and lacks some. Counted here are 50,000 to 65,000 clones, about 80% occurring once; the ten biggest clones make up roughly half. The sequenced material came from PBMCs. Receptors were obtained from a man in his fifties in good health and CMV-seropositive.

The genes are TRBV7-6 and TRBJ1-5; D is possibly TRBD1 (5 bases). V lost 1 base to trimming and J lost 7 bases, with 14 bases between them. CDR3 length equals 15 residues. Germline assignment: CDR1 SGHVS and CDR2 FNYEAQ. CDR3 nucleotides: TGTGCCAGCAGCTTAGAGGGCAGGGAGGGCCAGCCCCAGCATTTT. Encoded protein: CASSLEGREGQPQHF.

The chain is built from TRBV12-1 and TRBJ2-7; the D call of TRBD2 is as the table states it, not checked on the DNA. TRBV12-1 is tagged as a pseudogene. The CDR3 contains 15 residues. CDR3 region: CASSLSVKPSYEQYF. The CDR3 coding sequence is TGTGCCAGCAGCCTTAGCGTTAAACCCTCCTACGAGCAGTACTTC.

Only a few counts were recorded for this clone. V usage is TRBV2 and J usage is TRBJ2-5; D perhaps matches TRBD1 (6 bases). This CDR3 region has 14 residues. Germline values: CDR1 SNHLY, CDR2 FYNNEI. The V gene lost 5 bases and the J gene lost 4 bases, with 14 bases spanning the gap. CDR3 DNA: TGTGCCAGCAGTTCCAACCGGGACATAGAGACCCAGTACTTC. Translation gives CASSSNRDIETQYF. The variable domain in full, completed from reference TRBV2 and TRBJ2-5, reads EPEVTQTPSHQVTQMGQEVILRCVPISNHLYFYWYRQILGQKVEFLVSFYNNEISEKSEIFDDQFSVERPDGSNFTLKIRSTKLEDSAMYFCASSSNRDIETQYFGPGTRLLVL.

This chain uses TRBV6-5 with TRBJ2-1; 8 nucleotides match TRBD1. J gave up 4 bases and V 6 bases, and 8 bases lay outside the gene matches. The CDR3 loop spans 15 amino acids. Germline CDR1 MNHEY, CDR2 SVGAGI. The CDR3 reads CASRPDRGTYNEQFF. Here the CDR3 DNA reads TGTGCCAGCAGACCAGACAGGGGAACTTACAATGAGCAGTTCTTC.

The chain carries TRBV11-1 and TRBJ1-6; possibly TRBD1 for D (5 bases). The V gene's germline CDR1 is SGHAT and CDR2 FQDESV (reference sequence). The CDR3 spans 13 residues. V lost 5 bases and J 10 bases, leaving 12 bases between the germline ends. Here the CDR3 reads CASSHGGSSPLHF. The CDR3 DNA sequence: TGTGCCAGCAGCCACGGGGGGAGCTCACCCCTCCACTTT.

The chain is built from TRBV11-2 and TRBJ2-2, with 15 bases fitting TRBD2. The CDR3 has 17 residues. Germline V gene data show CDR1 as SGHAT and CDR2 as FQNNGV. The V gene end was trimmed by 5 bases and the J gene end by 5 bases; junction bases not matched to a gene: 6. CDR3 sequence: CASSPRTSGRGTGELFF. The CDR3 nucleotides read TGTGCCAGCAGCCCTAGGACTAGCGGGAGGGGTACCGGGGAGCTGTTTTTT.

Details on this clone: Other DNA sequences within the sample encode an identical CDR3. The V and J genes are TRBV15 and TRBJ2-5; tentative D call: TRBD1 (6 bases). V lost 7 bases and J 5 bases, leaving 20 bases between the germline ends. The CDR3 runs to 15 residues. CDR1 is LNHNV and CDR2 is YYDKDF in the germline V gene (reference sequence). CDR3 DNA: TGTGCCACCACTCTACAGGGCGCGCCTGGGGAGACCCAGTACTTC. Amino acid sequence: CATTLQGAPGETQYF.

This chain uses TRBV27 with TRBJ2-1; 7 nucleotides match TRBD2. With 2 bases clipped from V and 6 bases from J, the junction kept 4 bases outside the gene matches. The CDR3 spans 14 residues. CDR1 and CDR2 (germline): MNHEY, SMNVEV (reference sequence). The chain's CDR3 is CASSLEGGSNEQFF. The CDR3 DNA is TGTGCCAGCAGTTTAGAGGGCGGGAGCAATGAGCAGTTCTTC.

The chain uses TRBV5-1 and TRBJ2-5, with D maybe TRBD2 (6 bases). The length of the CDR3 is 17 residues. Trimming removed 2 bases at V and 2 bases at J, with 19 bases between. Germline values: CDR1 SGHRS, CDR2 YFSETQ. CDR3 sequence: CASSFGGVGPIQETQYF. CDR3 nucleotides: TGCGCCAGCAGCTTTGGCGGGGTAGGCCCTATTCAAGAGACCCAGTACTTC.

The chain recombines TRBV2 with TRBJ1-4; 8 bases fit TRBD1. The CDR3 length is 14 residues. V lost 5 bases, J lost 7 bases, and 6 bases stayed unmatched. Germline-derived CDR1 and CDR2 are SNHLY and FYNNEI. CDR3 sequence reads: CASSRQGSSEKLFF. CDR3 DNA: TGTGCCAGCAGTAGACAGGGGAGTTCTGAAAAACTGTTTTTT.

This chain connects TRBV5-1 to TRBJ1-4; possibly TRBD1 for D (5 bases). The CDR3 consists of 14 residues. V dropped 0 bases and J dropped 8 bases, with 11 bases sitting between them. Germline V gene data show CDR1 as SGHRS and CDR2 as YFSETQ. The CDR3 region has the DNA TGCGCCAGCAGCTTGGAAGGGGCGGGGGAAAAACTGTTTTTT. Translation: CASSLEGAGEKLFF.

This clone was detected only a few times. Other nucleotide sequences from this sample produce the same CDR3. The genes are TRBV9 and TRBJ2-7; a weak D match, TRBD2 (6 bases). Trimming shortened V by 4 bases and J by 3 bases, and 14 bases separated the two germline ends. The CDR3 is 14 amino acids. Germline loops: CDR1 SGDLS, CDR2 YYNGEE. Here the CDR3 reads CASSPGTRDYEQYF. The CDR3 DNA sequence: TGTGCCAGCAGCCCTGGGACTCGCGACTACGAGCAGTACTTC. Full variable domain (remainder filled in from reference TRBV9 and TRBJ2-7): DSGVTQTPKHLITATGQRVTLRCSPRSGDLSVYWYQQSLDQGLQFLIQYYNGEERAKGNILERFSAQQFPDLHSELNLSSLELGDSALYFCASSPGTRDYEQYFGPGTRLTVT.

The CDR3, as DNA: TGTGCCTGGGGGCAGGGGAAACAAGAGACCCAGTACTTC. Its protein is CAWGQGKQETQYF. The genes are TRBV30 and TRBJ2-5; D may be TRBD1 (6 bases). V lost 5 bases and J 2 bases, leaving 12 bases between the germline ends. The CDR3 length is 13 residues. Germline V gives CDR1 GTSNPN, CDR2 SVGIG (reference sequence).

This clone was found once. A junction end diverges from the germline sequence, so it may reflect a read error. This CDR3 is also generated by other DNA sequences in the sample. The chain combines TRBV9 with TRBJ2-2; TRBD2 might be the D (6 bases). The CDR3 extends over 14 amino acids. The germline V gene encodes CDR1 SGDLS and CDR2 YYNGEE. The CDR3 loop is CASSVAGRTGELFF. In DNA form, the CDR3 reads TGTGCCAGTAGCGTAGCAGGGAGGACCGGGGAGCTGTTTTTT. Together with reference TRBV9 and TRBJ2-2, the CDR3 gives the full variable domain: DSGVTQTPKHLITATGQRVTLRCSPRSGDLSVYWYQQSLDQGLQFLIQYYNGEERAKGNILERFSAQQFPDLHSELNLSSLELGDSALYFCASSVAGRTGELFFGEGSRLTVL.

CDR3 protein: CASSPTRGQGSYEQYF. CDR3 DNA: TGTGCCAGCAGCCCCACCAGGGGGCAGGGCTCCTACGAGCAGTACTTC. The genes are TRBV7-8 and TRBJ2-7; 8 nucleotides line up with TRBD1. The CDR3 extends over 16 amino acids. V dropped 5 bases and J dropped 0; count of bases not matched to a gene: 9. CDR1 and CDR2 from the germline V gene are SGHVS and FQNEAQ. Complete variable domain (other parts from reference TRBV7-8 and TRBJ2-7): GAGVSQSPRYKVAKRGQDVALRCDPISGHVSLFWYQQALGQGPEFLTYFQNEAQLDKSGLPSDRFFAERPEGSVSTLKIQRTQQEDSAVYLCASSPTRGQGSYEQYFGPGTRLTVT.

This sequence joins TRBV9 and TRBJ1-2; no firm D call. The CDR3 extends over 14 amino acids. The V gene lost 0 bases and the J gene lost 5 bases, with 11 bases spanning the gap. The germline CDR1 and CDR2 sequences are SGDLS and YYNGEE. CDR3 amino acids: CASSVEGRLYGYTF. The CDR3 bases are TGTGCCAGCAGCGTAGAAGGCAGGCTATATGGCTACACCTTC.

The V and J genes are TRBV18 and TRBJ2-3; 8 bases agree with TRBD1. The CDR3 is made up of 16 amino acids. Germline V gene data show CDR1 as KGHSH and CDR2 as LQKENI. Trimming cost V 2 bases and J 2 bases; bases outside gene matches: 6. CDR3 nucleotide sequence: TGTGCCAGCTCACCAATCAGGGGGCTCGACACAGATACGCAGTATTTT. Protein: CASSPIRGLDTDTQYF.

The chain couples TRBV6-5 to TRBJ2-5, with D possibly TRBD2 on 6 matching bases. The CDR3 spans 14 residues. V lost 0 bases to trimming and J lost 1 base, with 6 bases between them. Germline V gives CDR1 MNHEY, CDR2 SVGAGI. In DNA form, the CDR3 reads TGTGCCAGCAGTTACTCCGGGGGCCAAGAGACCCAGTACTTC. Translated: CASSYSGGQETQYF.

The rearrangement joins TRBV28 to TRBJ1-5; D is unresolved. Trimming stripped 4 bases from V and 0 bases from J, with 16 bases between. The germline CDR1 and CDR2 sequences are MDHEN and SYDVKM. The CDR3 has 17 amino acids. The CDR3 here is CASSSRRATGSNQPQHF. The CDR3 nucleotides are TGTGCCAGCAGTTCCCGGCGGGCAACGGGTAGCAATCAGCCCCAGCATTTT.

This chain joins TRBV27 and TRBJ1-4; TRBD1 aligns across 9 bases. Trimming at V came to 6 bases and at J to 6 bases, leaving 5 bases not matched to a gene. The CDR3 length is 14 residues. Germline V lookup: CDR1 MNHEY, CDR2 SMNVEV (reference sequence). In nucleotides, the CDR3 is TGTGCCAGCAGATCCCGGGACAGGGATGAAAAACTGTTTTTT. Protein sequence: CASRSRDRDEKLFF.

About this clone itself: The junction and the germline gene differ at one end; a read error may be behind it. V gene TRBV19 combines with J gene TRBJ1-3; TRBD1 is a possible D gene (6 bases). CDR1 and CDR2 (germline): LNHDA, SQIVND (reference sequence). The CDR3 has 17 amino acids. The CDR3 spells CVSSIRGQFLSGNTIYF. CDR3 in DNA: TGTGTCAGTAGTATAAGAGGACAGTTCCTCTCTGGAAACACCATATATTTT.

This chain links TRBV19 with TRBJ1-4; D gene unclear. The CDR3 loop spans 16 amino acids. CDR1 and CDR2 (germline): LNHDA, SQIVND (reference sequence). V lost 6 bases and J 2 bases, leaving 16 bases between the germline ends. CDR3 region: CASRNSLRATNEKLFF. The CDR3, as DNA: TGTGCCAGTAGGAACAGCCTGAGGGCGACTAATGAAAAACTGTTTTTT.

This chain connects TRBV14 to TRBJ1-1, with TRBD1 as a possible D gene (6 bases). Germline V CDR1 and CDR2: SGHDN, FVKESK. This CDR3 has 15 residues. V was clipped by 4 bases and J by 1 base, with 13 bases between them. The CDR3 DNA reads TGTGCCAGCAGCCCCCGGGGGGCCCCGAACACTGAAGCTTTCTTT. Translation: CASSPRGAPNTEAFF.

This clone was picked up a small number of times. The chain joins TRBV7-2 to TRBJ1-4; 11 bases are shared with TRBD1. In germline, CDR1 is SGHTA, CDR2 FQGNSA. Unmatched junction bases numbered 2, after V lost 3 bases and J lost 8 bases. The CDR3 runs 14 residues. The CDR3: CASSFGTGGEKLFF. CDR3 DNA: TGTGCCAGCAGCTTCGGGACAGGGGGGGAAAAACTGTTTTTT.

V usage is TRBV7-6 and J usage is TRBJ1-5, with D unresolved. With 5 bases removed from V and 0 bases from J, the gap between germline ends came to 14 bases. The CDR3 is 16 residues long. Per the germline V gene, CDR1 is SGHVS and CDR2 is FNYEAQ. The CDR3, as DNA: TGTGCCAGCAGCCAATACGGACTGAATAGCAATCAGCCCCAGCATTTT. Translated, it gives CASSQYGLNSNQPQHF.

This clone has just a few counts. A read error may account for a junction end that differs from germline. The sample holds other DNA sequences that translate to the same CDR3. The chain uses TRBV9 and TRBJ2-7; a weak D match, TRBD1 (6 bases). Germline CDR1 reads SGDLS; CDR2 reads YYNGEE. The CDR3 totals 15 residues. DNA for the CDR3: TGTGCCAGCAGCTCCCAGGGGTCCAGCTCCTACGAGCAGTATTTC. Its protein is CASSSQGSSSYEQYF. Full variable domain (missing parts from reference TRBV9 and TRBJ2-7): DSGVTQTPKHLITATGQRVTLRCSPRSGDLSVYWYQQSLDQGLQFLIQYYNGEERAKGNILERFSAQQFPDLHSELNLSSLELGDSALYFCASSSQGSSSYEQYFGPGTRLTVT.

CDR3 nucleotide sequence: TGTGCCAGCTCACAGACAGGGGCGGAGGACTATGGCTACACCTTC. It is translated as CASSQTGAEDYGYTF. V usage is TRBV18 and J usage is TRBJ1-2; 8 bases line up with TRBD1. This CDR3 spans 15 amino acids. Germline V gene lookup returns CDR1 KGHSH and CDR2 LQKENI. The V gene end was trimmed by 4 bases and the J gene end by 3 bases; junction bases not matched to a gene: 7.

The chain uses TRBV28 and TRBJ2-1; no clear D gene. The CDR3 is 10 residues long. Between the trimmed V and J ends, which lost 10 bases and 6 bases, there was a span of 7 bases. Germline values: CDR1 MDHEN, CDR2 SYDVKM. CDR3 loop: CATRTNEQFF. In nucleotides, the CDR3 is TGTGCCACGCGTACCAATGAGCAGTTCTTC.

This chain joins TRBV27 and TRBJ2-1; TRBD2 aligns across 14 bases. V was clipped by 6 bases and J by 7 bases; unmatched bases: 8. The CDR3 contains 16 residues. Germline loops: CDR1 MNHEY, CDR2 SMNVEV (reference sequence). CDR3: CASSRGLAGGGNEQFF. CDR3 in DNA: TGTGCCAGCAGCCGTGGACTAGCGGGAGGAGGGAATGAGCAGTTCTTC.

This clone was recorded once. The chain is built from TRBV5-5 and TRBJ1-1; maybe TRBD1 (6 bases). CDR1 is SGHKS, CDR2 YYEKEE, per germline (reference sequence). The CDR3 is 14 amino acids. The V end lost 4 bases, the J end lost 4 bases, and 14 bases lay between the germline ends. The CDR3 DNA reads TGTGCCAGCAGCCCTGGACAGACGCGCACTGAAGCTTTCTTT. This gives the protein CASSPGQTRTEAFF.

V and J are TRBV28 and TRBJ2-3; D gene ambiguous. V lost 6 bases and J 4 bases, leaving 14 bases between the germline ends. Germline assignment: CDR1 MDHEN and CDR2 SYDVKM. This CDR3 has 14 residues. The CDR3 DNA reads TGTGCCAGCAGCACCCCGATACGGGCAGATACGCAGTATTTT. This translates into CASSTPIRADTQYF.

This clone was seen more than once but under ten times. The chain combines TRBV6-1 with TRBJ1-5; 11 bases are shared with TRBD1. Germline values: CDR1 MNHNS, CDR2 SASEGT. The CDR3 spans 13 residues. The V segment lost 8 bases and the J segment 6 bases; nucleotides outside the gene matches: 3. The CDR3 sequence is CASGTGGGQPQHF. Written as DNA, the CDR3 is TGTGCCAGCGGGACAGGGGGAGGTCAGCCCCAGCATTTT.